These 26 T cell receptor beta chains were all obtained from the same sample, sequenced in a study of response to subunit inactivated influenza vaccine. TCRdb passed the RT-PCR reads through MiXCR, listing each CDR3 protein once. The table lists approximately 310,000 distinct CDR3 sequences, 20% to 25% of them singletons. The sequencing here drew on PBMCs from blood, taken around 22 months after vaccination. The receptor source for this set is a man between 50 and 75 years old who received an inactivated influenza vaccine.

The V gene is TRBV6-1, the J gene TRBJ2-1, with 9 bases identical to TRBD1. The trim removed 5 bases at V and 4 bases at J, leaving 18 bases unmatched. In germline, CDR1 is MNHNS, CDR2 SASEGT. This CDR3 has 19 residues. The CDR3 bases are TGTGCCAGCAGTCCCGGGACAGGGTTCCCACCAACGCCATACAATGAGCAGTTCTTC. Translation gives CASSPGTGFPPTPYNEQFF.

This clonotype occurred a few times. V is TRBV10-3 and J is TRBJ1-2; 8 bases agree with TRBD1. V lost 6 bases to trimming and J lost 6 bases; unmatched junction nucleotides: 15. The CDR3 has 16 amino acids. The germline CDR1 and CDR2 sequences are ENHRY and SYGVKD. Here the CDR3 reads CAISLDRAAQGDGYTF. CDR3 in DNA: TGTGCCATCAGCCTGGACAGGGCCGCCCAAGGGGATGGCTACACCTTC.

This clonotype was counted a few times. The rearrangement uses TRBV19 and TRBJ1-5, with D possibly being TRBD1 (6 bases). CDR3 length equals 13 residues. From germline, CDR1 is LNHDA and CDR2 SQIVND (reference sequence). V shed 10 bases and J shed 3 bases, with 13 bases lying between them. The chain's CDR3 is CATLGQFNQPQHF. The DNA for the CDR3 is TGTGCCACTCTAGGACAGTTCAATCAGCCCCAGCATTTT.

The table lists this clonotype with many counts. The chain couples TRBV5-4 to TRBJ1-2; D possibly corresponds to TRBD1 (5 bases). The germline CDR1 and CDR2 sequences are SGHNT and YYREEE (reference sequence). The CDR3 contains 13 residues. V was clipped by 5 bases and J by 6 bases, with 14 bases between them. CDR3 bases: TGTGCCAGCAGACTGGTGGGGGGTAATGGCTACACCTTC. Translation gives CASRLVGGNGYTF.

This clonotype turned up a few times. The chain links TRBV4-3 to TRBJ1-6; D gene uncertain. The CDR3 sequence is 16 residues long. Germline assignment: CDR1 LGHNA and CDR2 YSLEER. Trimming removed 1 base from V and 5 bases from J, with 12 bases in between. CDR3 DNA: TGCGCCAGCAGCCAAGGGGTCTTCTTAAATAATTCACCCCTCCACTTT. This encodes CASSQGVFLNNSPLHF.

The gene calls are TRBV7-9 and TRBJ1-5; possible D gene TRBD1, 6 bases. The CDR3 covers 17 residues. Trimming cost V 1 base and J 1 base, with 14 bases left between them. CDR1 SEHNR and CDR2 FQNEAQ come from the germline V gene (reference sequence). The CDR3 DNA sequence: TGTGCCAGCAGCTTAGAACTTTTAGGACAGAGCAATCAGCCCCAGCATTTT. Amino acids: CASSLELLGQSNQPQHF.

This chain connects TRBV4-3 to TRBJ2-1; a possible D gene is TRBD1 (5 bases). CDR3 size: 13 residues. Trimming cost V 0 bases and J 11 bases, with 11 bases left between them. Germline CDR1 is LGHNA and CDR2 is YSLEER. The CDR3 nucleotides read TGCGCCAGCAGCCAAGATTGGCAGGGCAAGCAGTTCTTC. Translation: CASSQDWQGKQFF.

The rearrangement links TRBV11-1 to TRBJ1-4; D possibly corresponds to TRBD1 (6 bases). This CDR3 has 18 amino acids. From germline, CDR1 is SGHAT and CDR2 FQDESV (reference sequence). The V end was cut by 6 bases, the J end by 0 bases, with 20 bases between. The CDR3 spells CASRPPPAGQTTNEKLFF. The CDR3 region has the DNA TGTGCCAGCAGGCCCCCTCCCGCGGGACAAACAACTAATGAAAAACTGTTTTTT.

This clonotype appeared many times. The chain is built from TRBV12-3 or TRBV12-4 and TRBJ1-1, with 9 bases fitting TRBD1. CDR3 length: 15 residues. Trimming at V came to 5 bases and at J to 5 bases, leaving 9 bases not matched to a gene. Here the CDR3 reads CASSPPTGGGTEAFF. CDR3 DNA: TGTGCCAGCAGTCCCCCGACAGGGGGGGGGACTGAAGCTTTCTTT.

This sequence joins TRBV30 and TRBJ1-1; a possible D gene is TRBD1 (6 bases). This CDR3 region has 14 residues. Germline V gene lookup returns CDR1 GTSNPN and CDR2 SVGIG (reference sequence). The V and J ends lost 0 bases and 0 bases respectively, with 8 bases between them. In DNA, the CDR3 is TGTGCCTGGAGTGTAACAGGGCTGAACACTGAAGCTTTCTTT. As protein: CAWSVTGLNTEAFF.

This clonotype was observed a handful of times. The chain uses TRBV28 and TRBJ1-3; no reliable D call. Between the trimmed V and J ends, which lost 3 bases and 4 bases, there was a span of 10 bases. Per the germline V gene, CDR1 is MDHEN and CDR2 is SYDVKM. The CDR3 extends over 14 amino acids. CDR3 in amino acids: CASSFGGGGNTIYF. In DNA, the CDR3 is TGTGCCAGCAGTTTTGGAGGCGGGGGAAACACCATATATTTT.

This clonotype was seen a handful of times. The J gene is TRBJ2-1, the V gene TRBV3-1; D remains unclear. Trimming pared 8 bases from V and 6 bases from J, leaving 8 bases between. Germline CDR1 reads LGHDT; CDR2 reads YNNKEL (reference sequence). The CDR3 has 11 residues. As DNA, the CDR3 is TGTGCCAGCGCGCAAGTCAATGAGCAGTTCTTC. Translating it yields CASAQVNEQFF.

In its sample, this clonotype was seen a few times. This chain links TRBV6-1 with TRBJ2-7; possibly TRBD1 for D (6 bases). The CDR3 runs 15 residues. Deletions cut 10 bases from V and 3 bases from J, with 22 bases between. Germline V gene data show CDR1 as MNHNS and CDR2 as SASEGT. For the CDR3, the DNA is TGTGCCACCCGCCTGAGTGGGGGCGAACTCTACGAGCAGTACTTC. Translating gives CATRLSGGELYEQYF.

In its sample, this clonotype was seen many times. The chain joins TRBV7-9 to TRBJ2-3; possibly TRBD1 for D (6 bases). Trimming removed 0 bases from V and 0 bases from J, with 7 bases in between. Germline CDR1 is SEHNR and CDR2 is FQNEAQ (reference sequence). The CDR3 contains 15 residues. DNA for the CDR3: TGTGCCAGCAGCTTAGCACAGGGAAGCACAGATACGCAGTATTTT. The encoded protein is CASSLAQGSTDTQYF.

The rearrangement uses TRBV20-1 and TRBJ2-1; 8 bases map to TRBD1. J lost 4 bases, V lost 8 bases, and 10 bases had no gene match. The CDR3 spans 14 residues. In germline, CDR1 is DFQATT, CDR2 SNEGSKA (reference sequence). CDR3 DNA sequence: TGCAGTCGCCCCGGACAGGGAAAATACAATGAGCAGTTCTTC. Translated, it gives CSRPGQGKYNEQFF.

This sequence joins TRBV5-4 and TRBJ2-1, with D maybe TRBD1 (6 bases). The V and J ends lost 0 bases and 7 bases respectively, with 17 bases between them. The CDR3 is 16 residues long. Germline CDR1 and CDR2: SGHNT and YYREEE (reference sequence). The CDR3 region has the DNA TGTGCCAGCAGCTTGGTCGGGACCACTACAGGGAATGAGCAGTTCTTC. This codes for CASSLVGTTTGNEQFF.

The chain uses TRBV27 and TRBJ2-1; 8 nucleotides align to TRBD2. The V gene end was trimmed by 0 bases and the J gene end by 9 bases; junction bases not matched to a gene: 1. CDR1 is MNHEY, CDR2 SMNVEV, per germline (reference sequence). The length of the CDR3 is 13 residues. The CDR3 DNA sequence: TGTGCCAGCAGTTTATCCCGGGGGGGTGAGCAGTTCTTC. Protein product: CASSLSRGGEQFF.

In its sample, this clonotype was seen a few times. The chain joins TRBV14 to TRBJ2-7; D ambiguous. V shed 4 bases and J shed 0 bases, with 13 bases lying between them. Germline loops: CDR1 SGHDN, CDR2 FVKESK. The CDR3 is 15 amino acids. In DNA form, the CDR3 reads TGTGCCAGCAGCCCTAGGTATGAGAGCTCCTACGAGCAGTACTTC. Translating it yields CASSPRYESSYEQYF.

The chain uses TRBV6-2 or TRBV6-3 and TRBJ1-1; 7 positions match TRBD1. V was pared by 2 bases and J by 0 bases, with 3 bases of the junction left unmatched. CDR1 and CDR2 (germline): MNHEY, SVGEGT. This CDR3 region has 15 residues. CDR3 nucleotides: TGTGCCAGCAGTTACGAGGGGGCGGTGAACACTGAAGCTTTCTTT. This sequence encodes CASSYEGAVNTEAFF.

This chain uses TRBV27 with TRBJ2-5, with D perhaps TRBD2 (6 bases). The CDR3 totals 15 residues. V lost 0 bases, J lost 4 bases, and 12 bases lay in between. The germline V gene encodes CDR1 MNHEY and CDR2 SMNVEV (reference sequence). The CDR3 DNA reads TGTGCCAGCAGTTTATCGGGACTGTTCGTAGAGACCCAGTACTTC. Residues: CASSLSGLFVETQYF.

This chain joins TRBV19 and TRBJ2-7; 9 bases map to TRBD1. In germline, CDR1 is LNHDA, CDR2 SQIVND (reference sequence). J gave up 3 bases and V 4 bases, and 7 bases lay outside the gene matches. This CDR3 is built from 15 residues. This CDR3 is CASSRGTGMFYEQYF. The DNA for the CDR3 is TGTGCCAGTAGTAGGGGGACAGGGATGTTCTACGAGCAGTACTTC.

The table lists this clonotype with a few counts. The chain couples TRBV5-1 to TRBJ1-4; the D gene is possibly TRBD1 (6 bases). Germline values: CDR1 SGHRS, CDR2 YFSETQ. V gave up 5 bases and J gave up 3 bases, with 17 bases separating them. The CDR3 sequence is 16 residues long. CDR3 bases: TGCGCCAGCAGTACAGGGTTCGGCGTATCTAATGAAAAACTGTTTTTT. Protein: CASSTGFGVSNEKLFF.

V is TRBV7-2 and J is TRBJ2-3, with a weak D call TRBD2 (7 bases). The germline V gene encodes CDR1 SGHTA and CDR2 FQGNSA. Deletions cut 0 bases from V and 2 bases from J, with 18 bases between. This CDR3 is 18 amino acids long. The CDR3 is CASSLALLRGGPTDTQYF. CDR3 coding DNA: TGTGCCAGCAGCTTAGCGCTTCTCCGCGGGGGCCCCACAGATACGCAGTATTTT.

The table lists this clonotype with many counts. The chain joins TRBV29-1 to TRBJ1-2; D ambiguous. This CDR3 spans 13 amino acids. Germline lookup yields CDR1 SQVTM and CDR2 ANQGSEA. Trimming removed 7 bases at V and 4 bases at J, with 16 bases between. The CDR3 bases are TGCAGCGATTCGGGCACAACCCCCTATGGCTACACCTTC. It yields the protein CSDSGTTPYGYTF.

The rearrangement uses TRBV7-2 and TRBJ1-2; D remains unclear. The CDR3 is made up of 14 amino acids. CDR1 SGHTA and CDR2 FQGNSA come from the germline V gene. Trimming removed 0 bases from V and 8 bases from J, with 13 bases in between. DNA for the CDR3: TGTGCCAGCAGCTTAGCGACGGGGAGTGAGGGCTACACCTTC. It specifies CASSLATGSEGYTF.

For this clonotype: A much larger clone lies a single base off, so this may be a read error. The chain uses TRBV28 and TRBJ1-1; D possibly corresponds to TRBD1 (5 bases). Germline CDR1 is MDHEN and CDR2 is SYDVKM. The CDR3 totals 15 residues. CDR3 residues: CASSLLTETNTETFF. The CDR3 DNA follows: TGTGCCAGCAGTTTGTTGACAGAGACGAACACTGAAACTTTCTTT.